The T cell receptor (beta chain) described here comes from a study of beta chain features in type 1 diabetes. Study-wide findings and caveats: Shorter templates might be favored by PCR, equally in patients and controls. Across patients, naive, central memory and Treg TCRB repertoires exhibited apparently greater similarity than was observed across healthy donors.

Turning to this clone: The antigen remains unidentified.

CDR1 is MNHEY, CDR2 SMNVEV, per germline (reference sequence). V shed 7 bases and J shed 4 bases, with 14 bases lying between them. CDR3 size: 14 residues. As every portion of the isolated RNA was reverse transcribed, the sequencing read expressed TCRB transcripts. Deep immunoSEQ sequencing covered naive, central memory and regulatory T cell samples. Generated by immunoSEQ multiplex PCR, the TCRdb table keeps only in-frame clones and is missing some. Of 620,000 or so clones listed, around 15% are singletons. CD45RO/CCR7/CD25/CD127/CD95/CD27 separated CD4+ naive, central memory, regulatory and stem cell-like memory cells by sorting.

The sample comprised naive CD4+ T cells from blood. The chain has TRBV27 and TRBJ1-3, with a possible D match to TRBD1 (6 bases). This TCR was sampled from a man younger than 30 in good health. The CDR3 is CASTGRGSGNTIYF. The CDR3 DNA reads TGTGCCAGCACCGGCAGGGGATCCGGAAACACCATATATTTT.